The rows below give T cell receptor beta chains drawn from one sample of a study of shared T cell receptors in the human thymus. Sequencing was performed with immunoSEQ multiplex PCR; in TCRdb, only in-frame clones are kept and a portion is missing. Of about 380,000 clones detected, approximately 95% appear once; the ten largest clones hold roughly 0.021%. Sequenced input: thymocytes. The receptors stem from a human donor. Each CDR3 is given with its conserved first and last residue. A D gene is named only where the DNA matches it firmly. Rows may omit the clone size; those that give it use once, few, many or a size class.

V	size	D	length	J	CDR3	DNA
TRBV28	.	.	14	TRBJ1-1	CASSLDAGHPGAFF	TGTGCCAGCAGTTTGGATGCCGGACACCCTGGGGCTTTCTTT
TRBV7-7	.	.	18	TRBJ2-1	CASSRTLGKEGGYNEQFF	TGTGCCAGCAGCCGTACATTAGGGAAGGAGGGTGGGTACAATGAGCAGTTCTTC
TRBV27	.	.	15	TRBJ2-5	CASRSKGARGETQYF	TGTGCCAGCAGGTCCAAGGGGGCACGGGGGGAGACCCAGTACTTC
TRBV7-9	.	TRBD1	16	TRBJ2-5	CASSLRAFTGEETQYF	TGTGCCAGCAGCTTACGGGCGTTCACAGGGGAAGAGACCCAGTACTTC
TRBV18	.	TRBD2	16	TRBJ2-7	CASSPPGLAGAYEQYF	TGTGCCAGCTCACCGCCGGGACTAGCGGGGGCCTACGAGCAGTACTTC
TRBV2	.	.	16	TRBJ1-4	CASSGPSEAPCPKLFF	TGTGCCAGCAGTGGACCCAGTGAAGCCCCTTGCCCAAAACTGTTTTTT
TRBV5-6	.	.	15	TRBJ2-7	CASSFAAGSPYEQYF	TGTGCCAGCAGCTTTGCGGCGGGATCGCCCTACGAGCAGTACTTC
TRBV7-2	.	.	13	TRBJ2-7	CASSPEVLGEQYF	TGTGCCAGCAGCCCAGAGGTGCTGGGCGAGCAGTACTTC
TRBV6-6	few	.	13	TRBJ1-2	CASKLLVGHGYTF	TGTGCCAGCAAACTACTAGTAGGGCATGGCTACACCTTC
TRBV13	.	TRBD2	17	TRBJ2-3	CASSFWTSGTPRDTQYF	TGTGCCAGCAGCTTTTGGACTAGCGGGACCCCGAGAGATACGCAGTATTTT
TRBV28	.	TRBD2	20	TRBJ2-1	CASSQPTGTSGRESRNEQFF	TGTGCCAGCAGTCAACCCACCGGGACTAGCGGGAGGGAGTCTAGAAATGAGCAGTTCTTC
TRBV14	.	.	15	TRBJ2-7	CASSQDRLACYEQYF	TGTGCCAGCAGCCAAGATCGGCTAGCGTGCTACGAGCAGTACTTC
TRBV7-2	.	.	16	TRBJ1-2	CASSLSKGRARYGYTF	TGTGCCAGCAGCTTATCTAAGGGGCGAGCCAGATATGGCTACACCTTC
TRBV6-6	few	TRBD1	14	TRBJ1-1	CATARGTKNTEAFF	TGTGCCACCGCCAGGGGGACGAAAAACACTGAAGCTTTCTTT
TRBV7-9	.	.	16	TRBJ2-1	CASSLQVLAPRDEQFF	TGTGCCAGCAGCTTACAGGTCCTAGCGCCTCGGGATGAGCAGTTCTTC
TRBV28	.	.	15	TRBJ2-2	CASSAPHRGAGELFF	TGTGCCAGCAGTGCCCCCCACAGAGGGGCCGGGGAGCTGTTTTTT
TRBV21-1	.	.	16	TRBJ2-1	CASDQEGTTTYNEQFF	TGTGCCAGTGATCAGGAGGGGACTACCACTTACAATGAGCAGTTCTTC
TRBV7-3	once	TRBD1	17	TRBJ2-5	CASSLSMPGGEEETQYF	TGTGCCAGCAGCTTAAGCATGCCAGGGGGCGAGGAAGAGACCCAGTACTTC
TRBV5-1	once	.	14	TRBJ1-2	CASSLDVGNYGYTF	TGCGCCAGCAGCTTGGACGTGGGCAACTATGGCTACACCTTC
TRBV6-6	.	.	15	TRBJ1-5	CASSHPGENNQPQHF	TGTGCCAGCAGCCACCCGGGTGAAAACAATCAGCCCCAGCATTTT
TRBV6-5	.	.	14	TRBJ2-7	CASSPLRPAYEQYF	TGTGCCAGCAGTCCCCTCCGGCCCGCCTACGAGCAGTACTTC
TRBV5-5	.	.	13	TRBJ2-1	CASSANRGEEQFF	TGTGCCAGCAGCGCTAATAGGGGAGAAGAGCAGTTCTTC
TRBV11-3	.	TRBD1	13	TRBJ1-1	CASSLTGGTEAFF	TGTGCCAGCAGCTTAACAGGGGGTACTGAAGCTTTCTTT
TRBV11-2	.	.	16	TRBJ1-5	CASSLDGGRGNQPQHF	TGTGCCAGCAGCTTAGATGGAGGGAGGGGCAATCAGCCCCAGCATTTT
TRBV28	.	TRBD1	11	TRBJ2-3	CATFTMDREYF	TGTGCCACCTTTACCATGGACAGGGAGTATTTT
TRBV29-1	few	TRBD2	14	TRBJ2-1	CSVEARGRSHEQFF	TGCAGCGTTGAAGCTCGCGGGAGGTCCCATGAGCAGTTCTTC
TRBV18	.	.	12	TRBJ1-2	CASSGGAGGYTF	TGTGCCAGCTCAGGAGGGGCAGGAGGCTACACCTTC
TRBV6-5	.	.	14	TRBJ1-1	CASKSQRGAAEAFF	TGTGCCAGCAAGAGTCAAAGGGGCGCGGCTGAAGCTTTCTTT
TRBV20-1	.	.	11	TRBJ1-1	CSASHNTEAFF	TGCAGTGCTTCACACAACACTGAAGCTTTCTTT
TRBV28	.	.	17	TRBJ2-3	CASSLCGSRVLTDTQYF	TGTGCCAGCAGTTTATGCGGCTCGCGGGTCCTCACAGATACGCAGTATTTT
TRBV11-2	.	.	17	TRBJ1-2	CASSPPGAKPLGYGYTF	TGTGCCAGCAGCCCCCCGGGGGCCAAACCCCTTGGCTATGGCTACACCTTC
TRBV6-5	.	.	14	TRBJ2-1	CASSPSPGYNEQFF	TGTGCCAGCAGTCCCTCACCGGGGTACAATGAGCAGTTCTTC
TRBV29-1	.	.	12	TRBJ2-3	CSVCQAVDTQYF	TGCAGCGTTTGTCAGGCCGTAGATACGCAGTATTTT
TRBV11-2	.	.	13	TRBJ2-5	CASSFRLGETQYF	TGTGCCAGCAGCTTCAGACTAGGAGAGACCCAGTACTTC
TRBV5-1	.	TRBD2	15	TRBJ2-1	CASSTRLAGSNEQFF	TGCGCCAGCAGCACCCGACTAGCGGGCAGTAATGAGCAGTTCTTC
TRBV6-4	once	.	13	TRBJ1-1	CASSDSKNTEAFF	TGTGCCAGCAGTGACTCGAAAAACACTGAAGCTTTCTTT
TRBV5-6	.	.	16	TRBJ2-3	CASSLAGGWLTDTQYF	TGTGCCAGCAGCTTGGCGGGGGGCTGGTTGACAGATACGCAGTATTTT
TRBV9	few	TRBD2	18	TRBJ2-7	CASSPGVSGTSGSYEQYF	TGTGCCAGCAGCCCCGGGGTTAGTGGGACTAGCGGGAGCTACGAGCAGTACTTC
TRBV27	.	TRBD2	19	TRBJ2-7	CASRPLPTSSGAYSYEQYF	TGTGCCAGCAGACCGCTACCAACTTCTAGCGGAGCCTACTCCTACGAGCAGTACTTC
TRBV14	.	TRBD1	16	TRBJ2-3	CASSQVAQGAADTQYF	TGTGCCAGCAGCCAAGTCGCACAGGGGGCGGCAGATACGCAGTATTTT
TRBV30	.	.	13	TRBJ2-5	CAWSVQGRQTQYF	TGTGCCTGGAGTGTACAAGGAAGACAGACCCAGTACTTC
TRBV10-3	.	TRBD2	18	TRBJ2-7	CAITVRGLAGEPTYEQYF	TGTGCCATCACCGTTCGAGGGCTAGCGGGAGAACCCACCTACGAGCAGTACTTC
TRBV15	few	TRBD1	17	TRBJ2-2	CATFSDRQGVRTGELFF	TGTGCCACCTTTTCGGATAGACAGGGGGTGAGGACCGGGGAGCTGTTTTTT
TRBV14	.	.	15	TRBJ2-5	CASSQEPGIKETQYF	TGTGCCAGCAGCCAAGAGCCAGGCATAAAAGAGACCCAGTACTTC
TRBV28	.	.	16	TRBJ1-1	CASRRTHSSWITEAFF	TGTGCCAGCAGGAGGACCCATAGCTCGTGGATCACTGAAGCTTTCTTT
TRBV5-1	.	.	16	TRBJ1-4	CASSLRGPATNEKLFF	TGCGCCAGCAGCCTTCGGGGGCCAGCAACTAATGAAAAACTGTTTTTT
TRBV18	.	.	12	TRBJ2-7	CASSPGRDEQYF	TGTGCCAGCTCACCTGGTAGGGACGAGCAGTACTTC